This TCR beta chain derives from a study of shared clonotypes between healthy human individuals (dated by TCRdb to 2020 to 2021). Background for the entire study: The cohort comprised two women and three men aged 18 to 49 years. Libraries were prepared and TCR repertoires were sequenced by different laboratories using diverse techniques, in order to increase sequencing depth and limit assay-specific biases. Between about 0.8 and 9.5 billion PBMCs per donor were obtained by leukapheresis. For each donor, three plates each were used for CD4 naive and CD4 memory, two plates were used for CD8 naive, and one plate was used for CD8 memory. The study deeply sequenced blood TCR repertoires of about 5 healthy adults to estimate repertoire size and the extent of clonotype sharing between individuals.

Overall study results and their limits: When a handful of donors were compared, the shared fraction of clonotypes was roughly 4.8% for naive CD4, 3.5% to 4% for naive CD8, 2.3% for memory CD4, and 0.35% to 0.5% for memory CD8. Clonotypes shared by all four sorted-subset donors showed higher generation probabilities than non-shared clonotypes. Pairwise subsampling indicated that sequencing depth was expected to affect the degree of clonotype sharing among donors. Naive subsets generally had larger estimated clonotype richness than memory subsets did. Because the study included only a small number of donors, the genetic and exposure-history diversity represented was limited. Rarefaction of sorted-subset datasets indicated incomplete sequencing despite the large sequencing depth. Sampling was restricted to blood, and TCR repertoires in tissues likely differ from the TCR repertoires found in blood.

Using the deep immunoSEQ assay, multiplex PCR amplified TCR CDR3 regions from genomic DNA. Extracted genomic DNA from each cell subset was spread evenly across all wells of several immunoSEQ 96-well plates, with each plate serving as a replicate. For sorted subsets, around 200 ng genomic DNA, equal to tens of thousands of T cell genomes, was loaded into each replicate PCR. Purified libraries were quantified with a Qubit 3.0 fluorometer, sized on a Bioanalyzer 2100, and re-quantified with the KAPA Library Quantification kit. Every immunoSEQ 96-well plate was sequenced on a dedicated single-read 150-cycle Illumina NextSeq 550 flow cell. The source study handled its data this way. Because the immunoSEQ output held only junctional sequences and lacked quality scores, the filtering could not match the filtering applied to full-length reads. Sequences were annotated with PyIR, a Python wrapper for IgBLAST v1.9, and V/J genes and CDR3 were assigned using IMGT germline references. Any read was removed if the V/J assignment was weak (E-value above 1e-6), the CDR3 was missing, or the read contained stop codons, out-of-frame junctions, or ambiguous translated residues. V3J clonotypes were defined as sequences sharing an identical inferred V gene, J gene, and CDR3 amino acid sequence. The percentage overlap between two repertoires was calculated by dividing the number of shared unique clonotypes by the size of the smaller repertoire. RTK rarefaction, the Chao1 estimator, and Recon v2.1 estimates of unobserved clonotypes were used to assess repertoire richness. Generation probabilities were computed with OLGA for all TCRbeta clonotypes obtained by the gDNA method from several donors. Here the immuneACCESS table is served through TCRdb, limited to in-frame sequences with V and J called. Missing clones are a known gap in these copies; in checked studies unresolved V genes cover under half, and the rest lacks a known reason. V, J and clone size reflect that table, while D and trimming were determined from the DNA. The sample yields 2 million to 3 million clones; roughly 93% were counted once. The ten largest clones capture approximately 0.36% of the sample.

From the germline V gene, CDR1 is MDHEN and CDR2 is SYDVKM. Measured from the cysteine to the phenylalanine, the CDR3 is 10 residues long. Only the CDR3 DNA is retained, 30 bases long and in frame from the first base. Trimming removed 4 bases from V and 12 bases from J, leaving 9 bases between the germline ends. This clone was observed once. No cognate antigen has been identified for it. Base qualities are missing; no much larger clone stands one base away. Donors were healthy HIV-negative adults with no recently reported acute infections or vaccinations. Every donor was a Caucasian adult living in Nashville, Tennessee, USA. Magnetic negative selection was used to enrich CD4+ T cells, after which naive cells were positively selected on CD45RA and the negative fraction became the memory subset. Blood was obtained by leukapheresis, after which PBMCs were separated by Ficoll-Histopaque density gradient centrifugation and cryopreserved in liquid nitrogen vapor phase. Analytical flow cytometry was used to check the purity and quantity of every magnetically sorted T cell population. Genomic DNA was isolated from each sorted fraction and quantified by UV absorbance on a Nanodrop 2000c.

Sequenced sample: naive CD4+ T cells from PBMCs. What this sample's cell subset or site label stands for: CD45RA+ positively selected. The receptor comes from a man younger than 35 in good health. Some clones in this sample may be carry-over from other donors' samples. The V and J segments used are TRBV28 and TRBJ1-1; no confident D gene assignment can be made. The CDR3 protein: CASSSRTSFF. The nucleotide sequence is given as TGTGCCAGCAGTTCGCGGACCTCTTTCTTT.